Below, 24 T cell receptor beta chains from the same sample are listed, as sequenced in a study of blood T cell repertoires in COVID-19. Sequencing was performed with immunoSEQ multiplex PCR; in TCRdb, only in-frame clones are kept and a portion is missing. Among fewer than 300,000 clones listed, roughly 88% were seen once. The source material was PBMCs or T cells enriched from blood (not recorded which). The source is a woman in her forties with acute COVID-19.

CDR3 amino acids: CASSLGLGPLSATEAFF. CDR3 in DNA: TGTGCCAGCAGTTTAGGCTTGGGCCCACTGAGTGCGACTGAAGCTTTCTTT. The chain is built from TRBV27 and TRBJ1-1; no clear D. With 2 bases removed from V and 5 bases from J, the gap between germline ends came to 21 bases. Germline CDR1 MNHEY, CDR2 SMNVEV (reference sequence). This CDR3 has 17 residues.

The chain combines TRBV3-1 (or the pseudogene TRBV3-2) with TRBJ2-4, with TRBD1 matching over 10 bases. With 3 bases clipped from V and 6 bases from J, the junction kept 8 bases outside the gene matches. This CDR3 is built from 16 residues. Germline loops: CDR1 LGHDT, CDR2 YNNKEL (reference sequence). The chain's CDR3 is CASSHLGQGMRNIQYF. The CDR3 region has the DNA TGTGCCAGCAGCCATTTGGGACAGGGGATGAGAAACATTCAGTACTTC.

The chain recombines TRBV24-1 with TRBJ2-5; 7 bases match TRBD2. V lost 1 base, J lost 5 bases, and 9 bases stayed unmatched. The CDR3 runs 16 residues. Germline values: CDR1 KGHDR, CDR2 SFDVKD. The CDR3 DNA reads TGTGCCACCAGTGATTTAGTGAGGGGCGGGAGTGAGACCCAGTACTTC. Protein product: CATSDLVRGGSETQYF.

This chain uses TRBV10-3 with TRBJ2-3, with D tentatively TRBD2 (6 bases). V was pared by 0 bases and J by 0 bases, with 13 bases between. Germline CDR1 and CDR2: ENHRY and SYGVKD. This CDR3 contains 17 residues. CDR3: CAISESIWRGSTDTQYF. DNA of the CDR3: TGTGCCATCAGTGAGTCGATCTGGCGGGGAAGCACAGATACGCAGTATTTT.

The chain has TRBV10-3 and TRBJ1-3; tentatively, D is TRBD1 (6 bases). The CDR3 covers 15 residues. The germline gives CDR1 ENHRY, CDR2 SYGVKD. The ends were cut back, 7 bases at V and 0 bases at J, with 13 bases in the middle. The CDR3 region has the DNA TGTGCCATCATTGCGACAGGCACCTCTGGAAACACCATATATTTT. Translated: CAIIATGTSGNTIYF.

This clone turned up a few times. The CDR3 DNA follows: TGTGCCAGCAGCCCAGCGGGACATGGTGGCTACACCTTC. It translates to CASSPAGHGGYTF. This chain uses TRBV12-3 or TRBV12-4 with TRBJ1-2, with a possible D match to TRBD1 (6 bases). The CDR3 spans 13 residues. V was clipped by 6 bases and J by 7 bases, with 15 bases between them.

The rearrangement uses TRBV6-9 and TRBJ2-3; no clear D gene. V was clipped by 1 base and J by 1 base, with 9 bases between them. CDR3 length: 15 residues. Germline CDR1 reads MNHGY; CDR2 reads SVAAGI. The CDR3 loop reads CASSYWRGRTDTQYF. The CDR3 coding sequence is TGTGCCAGCAGTTATTGGCGCGGCCGCACAGATACGCAGTATTTT.

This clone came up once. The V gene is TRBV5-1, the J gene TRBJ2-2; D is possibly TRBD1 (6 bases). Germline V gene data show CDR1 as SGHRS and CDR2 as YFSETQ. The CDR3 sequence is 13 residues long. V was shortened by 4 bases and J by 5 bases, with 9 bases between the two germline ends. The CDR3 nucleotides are TGCGCCAGCAGCCAGCAGGGGACCGGGGAGCTGTTTTTT. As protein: CASSQQGTGELFF.

CDR3 loop: CASRGRRDSSYEQYF. Written as DNA, the CDR3 is TGTGCCAGCAGGGGAAGACGGGACAGCTCCTACGAGCAGTACTTC. The chain has TRBV28 and TRBJ2-7; 7 bases are shared with TRBD1. The CDR3 loop spans 15 amino acids. V shed 6 bases, J shed 0 bases, and the junction held 8 bases outside the gene matches. CDR1 and CDR2 from the germline V gene are MDHEN and SYDVKM.

In nucleotides, the CDR3 is TGTGCCAGCAGCTATTCATCAGGGGTCGGCTATGGCTACACCTTC. Protein sequence: CASSYSSGVGYGYTF. The chain combines TRBV11-2 with TRBJ1-2; perhaps TRBD1 as D (6 bases). The V and J ends lost 4 bases and 4 bases respectively, with 16 bases between them. Per the germline V gene, CDR1 is SGHAT and CDR2 is FQNNGV. CDR3 length: 15 amino acids.

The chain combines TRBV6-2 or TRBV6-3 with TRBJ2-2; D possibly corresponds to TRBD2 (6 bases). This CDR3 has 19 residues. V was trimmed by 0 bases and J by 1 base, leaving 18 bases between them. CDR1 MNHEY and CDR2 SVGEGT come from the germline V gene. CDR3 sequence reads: CASSYSFGLGGKNTGELFF. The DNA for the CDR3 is TGTGCCAGCAGTTACTCGTTTGGTTTAGGCGGGAAGAACACCGGGGAGCTGTTTTTT.

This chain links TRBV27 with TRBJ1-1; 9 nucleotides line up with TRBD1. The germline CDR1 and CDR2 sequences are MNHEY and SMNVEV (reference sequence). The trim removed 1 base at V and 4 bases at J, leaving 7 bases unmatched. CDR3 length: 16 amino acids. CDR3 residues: CASSLLGQGLGTEAFF. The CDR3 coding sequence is TGTGCCAGCAGTTTATTGGGACAGGGATTAGGCACTGAAGCTTTCTTT.

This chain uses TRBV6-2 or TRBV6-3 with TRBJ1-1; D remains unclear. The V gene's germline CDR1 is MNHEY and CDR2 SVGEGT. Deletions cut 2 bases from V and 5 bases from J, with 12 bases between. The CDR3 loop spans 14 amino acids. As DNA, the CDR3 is TGTGCCAGCAGTTACGGATGGAGGCCAACTGAAGCTTTCTTT. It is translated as CASSYGWRPTEAFF.

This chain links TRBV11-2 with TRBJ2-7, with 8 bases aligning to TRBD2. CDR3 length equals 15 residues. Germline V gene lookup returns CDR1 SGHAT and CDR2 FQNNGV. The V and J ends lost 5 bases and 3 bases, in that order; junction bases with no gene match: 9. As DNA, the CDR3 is TGTGCCAGCAGCCTAAGGGCCGCGGGAGGCTACGAGCAGTACTTC. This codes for CASSLRAAGGYEQYF.

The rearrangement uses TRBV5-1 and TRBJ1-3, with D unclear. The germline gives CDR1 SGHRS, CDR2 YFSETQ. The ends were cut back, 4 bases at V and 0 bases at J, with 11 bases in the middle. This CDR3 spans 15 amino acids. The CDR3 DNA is TGCGCCAGCAGCCTATTATCAAACTCTGGAAACACCATATATTTT. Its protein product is CASSLLSNSGNTIYF.

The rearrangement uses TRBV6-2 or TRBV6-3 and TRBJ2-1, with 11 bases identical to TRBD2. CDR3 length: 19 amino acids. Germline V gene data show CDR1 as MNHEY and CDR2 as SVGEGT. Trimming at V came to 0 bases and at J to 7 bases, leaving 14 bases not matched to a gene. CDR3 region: CASSYSLIAVAGGPNEQFF. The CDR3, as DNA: TGTGCCAGCAGTTACTCCCTGATAGCAGTAGCGGGAGGGCCTAATGAGCAGTTCTTC.

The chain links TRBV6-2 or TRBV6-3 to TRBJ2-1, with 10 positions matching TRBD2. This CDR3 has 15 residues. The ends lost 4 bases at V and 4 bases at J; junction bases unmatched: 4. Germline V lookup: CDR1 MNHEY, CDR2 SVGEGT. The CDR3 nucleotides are TGTGCCAGCAGTTCCCTACTAGCGGGATACAATGAGCAGTTCTTC. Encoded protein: CASSSLLAGYNEQFF.

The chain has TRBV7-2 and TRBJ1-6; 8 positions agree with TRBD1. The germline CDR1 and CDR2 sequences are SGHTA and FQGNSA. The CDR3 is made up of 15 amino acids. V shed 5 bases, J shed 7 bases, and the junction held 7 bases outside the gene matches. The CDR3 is CASSHGDRRNSPLHF. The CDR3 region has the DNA TGTGCCAGCAGCCACGGGGACAGGAGGAATTCACCCCTCCACTTT.

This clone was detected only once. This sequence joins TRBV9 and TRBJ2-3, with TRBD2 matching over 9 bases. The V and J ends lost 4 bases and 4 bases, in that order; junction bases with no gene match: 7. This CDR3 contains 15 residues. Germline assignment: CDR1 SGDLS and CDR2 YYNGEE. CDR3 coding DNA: TGTGCCAGCAGCCGTAGCGGGAGCGAGTCAGATACGCAGTATTTT. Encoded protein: CASSRSGSESDTQYF.

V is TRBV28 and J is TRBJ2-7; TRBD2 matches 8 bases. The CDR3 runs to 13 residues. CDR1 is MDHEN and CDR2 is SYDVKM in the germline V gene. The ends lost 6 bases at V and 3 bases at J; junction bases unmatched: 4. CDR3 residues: CASRPTSGYEQYV. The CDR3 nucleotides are TGTGCCAGCAGACCCACTAGCGGCTACGAGCAGTACGTC.

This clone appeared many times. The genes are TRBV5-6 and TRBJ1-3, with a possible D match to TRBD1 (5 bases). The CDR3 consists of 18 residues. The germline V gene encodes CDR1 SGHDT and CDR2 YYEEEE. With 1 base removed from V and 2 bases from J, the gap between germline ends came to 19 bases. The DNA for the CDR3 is TGTGCCAGCAGCTTGTTTTCGTCGACAGCGAACACTGGAAACACCATATATTTT. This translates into CASSLFSSTANTGNTIYF.

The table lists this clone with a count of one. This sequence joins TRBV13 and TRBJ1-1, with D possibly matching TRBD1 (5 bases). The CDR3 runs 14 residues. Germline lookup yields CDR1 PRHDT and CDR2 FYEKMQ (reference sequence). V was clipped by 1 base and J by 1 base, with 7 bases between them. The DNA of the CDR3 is TGTGCCAGCAGCTTAGAGGACAAGAACACTGAAGCTTTCTTT. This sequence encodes CASSLEDKNTEAFF.

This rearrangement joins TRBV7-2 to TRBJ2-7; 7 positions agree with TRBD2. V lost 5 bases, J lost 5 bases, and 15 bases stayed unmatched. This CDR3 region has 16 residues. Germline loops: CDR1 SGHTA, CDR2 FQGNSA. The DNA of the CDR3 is TGTGCCAGCAGCCCCGCTATAGCGGGCCTTGAAGACGAGCAGTACTTC. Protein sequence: CASSPAIAGLEDEQYF.

The CDR3 DNA is TGTGCCAGCAGCAGGACAGTCGGGGAGCTGTTTTTT. It translates to CASSRTVGELFF. The chain couples TRBV6-2 or TRBV6-3 to TRBJ2-2; the D gene is possibly TRBD1 (6 bases). The germline gives CDR1 MNHEY, CDR2 SVGEGT. V lost 6 bases and J 7 bases, leaving 9 bases between the germline ends. The CDR3 covers 12 residues.